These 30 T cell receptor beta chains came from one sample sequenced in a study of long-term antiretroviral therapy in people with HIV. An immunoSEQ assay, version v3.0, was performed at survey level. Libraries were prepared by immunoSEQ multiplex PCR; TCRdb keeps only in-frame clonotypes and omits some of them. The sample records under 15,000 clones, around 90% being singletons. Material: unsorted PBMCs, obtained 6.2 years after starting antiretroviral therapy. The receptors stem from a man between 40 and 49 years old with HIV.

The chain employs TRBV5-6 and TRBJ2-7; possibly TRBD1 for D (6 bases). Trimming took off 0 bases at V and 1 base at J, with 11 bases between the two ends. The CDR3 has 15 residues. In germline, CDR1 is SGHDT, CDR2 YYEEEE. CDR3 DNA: TGTGCCAGCAGCTTGGGGGACAAGATTTCCTACGAGCAGTACTTC. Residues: CASSLGDKISYEQYF.

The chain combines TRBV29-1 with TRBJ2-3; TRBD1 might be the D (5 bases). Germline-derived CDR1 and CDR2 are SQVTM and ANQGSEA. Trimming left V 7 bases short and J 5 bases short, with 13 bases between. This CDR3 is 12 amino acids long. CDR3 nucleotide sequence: TGCAGCGGGGGCAGGGAACGAGATACGCAGTATTTT. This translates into CSGGRERDTQYF.

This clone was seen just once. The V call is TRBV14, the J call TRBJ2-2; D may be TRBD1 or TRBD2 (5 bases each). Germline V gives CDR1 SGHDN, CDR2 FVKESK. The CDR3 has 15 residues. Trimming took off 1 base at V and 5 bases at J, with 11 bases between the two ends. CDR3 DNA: TGTGCCAGCAGCCAAGCCGGGACGATTACCGGGGAGCTGTTTTTT. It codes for CASSQAGTITGELFF.

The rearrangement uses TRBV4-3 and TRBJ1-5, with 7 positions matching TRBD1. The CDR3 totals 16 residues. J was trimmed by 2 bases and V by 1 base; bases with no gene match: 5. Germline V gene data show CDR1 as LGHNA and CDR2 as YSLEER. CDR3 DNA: TGCGCCAGCAGCCAAGGAACAGGGGCTGGCAATCAGCCCCAGCATTTT. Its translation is CASSQGTGAGNQPQHF.

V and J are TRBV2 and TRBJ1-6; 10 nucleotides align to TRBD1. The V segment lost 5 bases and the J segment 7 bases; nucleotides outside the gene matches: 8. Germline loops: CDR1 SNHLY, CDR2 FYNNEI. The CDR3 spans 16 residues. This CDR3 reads CASSNPGQGFNSPLHF. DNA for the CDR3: TGTGCCAGCAGTAATCCGGGACAGGGGTTCAATTCACCCCTCCACTTT.

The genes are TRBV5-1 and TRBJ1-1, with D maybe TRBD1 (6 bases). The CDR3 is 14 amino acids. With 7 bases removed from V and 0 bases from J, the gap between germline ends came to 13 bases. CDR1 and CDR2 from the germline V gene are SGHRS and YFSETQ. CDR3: CASRGREVNTEAFF. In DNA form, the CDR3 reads TGCGCCAGCCGGGGGCGGGAAGTGAACACTGAAGCTTTCTTT.

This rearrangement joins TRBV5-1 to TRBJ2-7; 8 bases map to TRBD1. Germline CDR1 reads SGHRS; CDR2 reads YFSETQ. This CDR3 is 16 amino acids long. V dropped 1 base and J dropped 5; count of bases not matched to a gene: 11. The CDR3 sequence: CASSLYPGQAGNEQYF. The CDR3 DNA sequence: TGCGCCAGCAGCTTGTATCCGGGACAGGCTGGAAACGAGCAGTACTTC.

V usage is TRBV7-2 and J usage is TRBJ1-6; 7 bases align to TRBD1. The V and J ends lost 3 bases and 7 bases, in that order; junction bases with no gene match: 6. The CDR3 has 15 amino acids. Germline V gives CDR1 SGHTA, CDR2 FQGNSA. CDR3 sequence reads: CASSLDGTENSPLHF. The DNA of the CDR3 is TGTGCCAGCAGCTTGGATGGGACAGAGAATTCACCCCTCCACTTT.

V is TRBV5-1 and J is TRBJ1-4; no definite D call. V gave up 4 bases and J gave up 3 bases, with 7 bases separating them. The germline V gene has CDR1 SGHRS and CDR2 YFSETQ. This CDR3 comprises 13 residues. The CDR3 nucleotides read TGCGCCAGCAGCCCCAGTGCTAATGAAAAACTGTTTTTT. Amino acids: CASSPSANEKLFF.

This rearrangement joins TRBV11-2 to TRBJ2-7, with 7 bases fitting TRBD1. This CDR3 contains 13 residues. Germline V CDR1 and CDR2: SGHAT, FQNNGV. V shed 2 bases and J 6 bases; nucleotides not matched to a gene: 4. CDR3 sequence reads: CASSLLGQAEQYF. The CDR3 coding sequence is TGTGCCAGCAGCTTACTCGGACAGGCCGAGCAGTACTTC.

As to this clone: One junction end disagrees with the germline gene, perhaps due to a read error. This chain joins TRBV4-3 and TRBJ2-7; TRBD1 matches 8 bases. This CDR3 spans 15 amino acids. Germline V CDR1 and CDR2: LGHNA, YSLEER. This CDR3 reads CASSQDQGASYEQYF. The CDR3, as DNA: TGCGCCAGCAGCCAAGATCAGGGGGCCTCCTATGAGCAGTACTTC.

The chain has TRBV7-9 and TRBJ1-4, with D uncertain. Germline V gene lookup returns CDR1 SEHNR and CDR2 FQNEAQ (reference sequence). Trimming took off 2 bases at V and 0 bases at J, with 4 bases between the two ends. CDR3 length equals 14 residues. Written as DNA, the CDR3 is TGTGCCAGCAGCTTACCAGCAACTAATGAAAAACTGTTTTTT. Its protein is CASSLPATNEKLFF.

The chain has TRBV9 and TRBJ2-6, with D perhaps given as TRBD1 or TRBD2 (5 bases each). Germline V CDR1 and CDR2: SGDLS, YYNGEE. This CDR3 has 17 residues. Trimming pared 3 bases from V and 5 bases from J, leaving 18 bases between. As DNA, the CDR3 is TGTGCCAGCAGCGCCCAAAGAGGGACCGGGTGGGCCAACGTCCTGACTTTC. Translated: CASSAQRGTGWANVLTF.

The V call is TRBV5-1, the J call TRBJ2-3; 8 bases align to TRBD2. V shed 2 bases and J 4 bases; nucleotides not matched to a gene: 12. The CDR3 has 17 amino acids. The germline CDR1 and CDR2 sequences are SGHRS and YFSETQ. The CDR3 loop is CASSLFFAGGSADTQYF. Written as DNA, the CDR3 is TGCGCCAGCAGCTTATTTTTCGCGGGAGGTTCAGCAGATACGCAGTATTTT. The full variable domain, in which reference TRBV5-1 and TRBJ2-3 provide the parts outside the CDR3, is KAGVTQTPRYLIKTRGQQVTLSCSPISGHRSVSWYQQTPGQGLQFLFEYFSETQRNKGNFPGRFSGRQFSNSRSEMNVSTLELGDSALYLCASSLFFAGGSADTQYFGPGTRLTVL.

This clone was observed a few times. The CDR3 DNA is TGCGCCAGCAGCTTGGGACAGGAGTACAATGAGCAGTTCTTC. Protein product: CASSLGQEYNEQFF. The chain has TRBV5-1 and TRBJ2-1; perhaps TRBD1 as D (6 bases). Germline loops: CDR1 SGHRS, CDR2 YFSETQ. The V and J ends lost 0 bases and 4 bases respectively, with 8 bases between them. The length of the CDR3 is 14 residues.

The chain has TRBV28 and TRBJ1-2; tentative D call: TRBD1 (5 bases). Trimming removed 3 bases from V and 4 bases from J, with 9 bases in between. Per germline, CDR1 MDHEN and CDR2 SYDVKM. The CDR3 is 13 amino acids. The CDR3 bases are TGTGCCAGCAGTTTTTCAGGGTCCTATGGCTACACCTTC. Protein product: CASSFSGSYGYTF.

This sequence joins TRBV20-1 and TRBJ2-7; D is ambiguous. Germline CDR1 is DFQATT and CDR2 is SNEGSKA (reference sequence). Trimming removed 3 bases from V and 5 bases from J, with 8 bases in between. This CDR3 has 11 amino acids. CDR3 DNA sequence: TGCAGTGCTAGTTCGTCCCACGAGCAGTACTTC. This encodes CSASSSHEQYF.

The CDR3 region has the DNA TGCGCCAGCAGCCAAGACACGACAGGGGGCGAGGTCATTCAGTACTTC. Translation: CASSQDTTGGEVIQYF. The rearrangement links TRBV4-1 to TRBJ2-4; 10 bases match TRBD1. Looked up from germline, CDR1 is MGHRA and CDR2 is YSYEKL. J gave up 9 bases and V 0 bases, and 8 bases lay outside the gene matches. The CDR3 is 16 amino acids.

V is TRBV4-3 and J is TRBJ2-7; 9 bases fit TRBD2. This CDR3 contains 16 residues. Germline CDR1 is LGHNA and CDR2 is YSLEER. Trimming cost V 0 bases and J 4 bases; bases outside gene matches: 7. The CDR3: CASSQDWASGIYEQYF. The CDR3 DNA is TGCGCCAGCAGCCAAGATTGGGCTAGCGGGATTTACGAGCAGTACTTC.

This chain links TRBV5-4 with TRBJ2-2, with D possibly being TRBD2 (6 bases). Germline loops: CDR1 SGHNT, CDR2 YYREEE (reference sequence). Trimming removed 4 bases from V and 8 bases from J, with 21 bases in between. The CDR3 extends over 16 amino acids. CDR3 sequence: CASSPTGDRALGELFF. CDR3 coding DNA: TGTGCCAGCAGCCCTACGGGGGATCGGGCATTAGGGGAGCTGTTTTTT.

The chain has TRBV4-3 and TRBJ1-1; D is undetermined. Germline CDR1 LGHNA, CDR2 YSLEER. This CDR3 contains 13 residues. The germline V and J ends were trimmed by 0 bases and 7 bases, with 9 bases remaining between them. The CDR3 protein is CASSQDTLNEAFF. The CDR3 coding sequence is TGCGCCAGCAGCCAAGATACTTTAAATGAAGCTTTCTTT.

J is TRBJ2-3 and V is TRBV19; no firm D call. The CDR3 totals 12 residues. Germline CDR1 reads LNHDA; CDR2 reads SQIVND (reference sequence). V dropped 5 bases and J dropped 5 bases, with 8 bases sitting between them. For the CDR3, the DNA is TGTGCCAGTAGTCCCTTAGGAGATACGCAGTATTTT. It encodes CASSPLGDTQYF.

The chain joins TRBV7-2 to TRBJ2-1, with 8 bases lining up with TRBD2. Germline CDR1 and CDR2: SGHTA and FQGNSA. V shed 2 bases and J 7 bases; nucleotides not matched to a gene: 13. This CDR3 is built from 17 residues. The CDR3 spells CASSLLPGLESRNEQFF. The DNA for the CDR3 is TGTGCCAGCAGCTTACTGCCGGGACTAGAGAGCCGAAATGAGCAGTTCTTC.

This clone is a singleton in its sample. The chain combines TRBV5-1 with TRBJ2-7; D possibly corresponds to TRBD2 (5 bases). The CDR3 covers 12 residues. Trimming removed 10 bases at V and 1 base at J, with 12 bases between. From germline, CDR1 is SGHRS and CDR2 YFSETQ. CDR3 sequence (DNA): TGCGCCTCGAGGAGCGGTTCCTACGAGCAGTACTTC. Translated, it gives CASRSGSYEQYF.

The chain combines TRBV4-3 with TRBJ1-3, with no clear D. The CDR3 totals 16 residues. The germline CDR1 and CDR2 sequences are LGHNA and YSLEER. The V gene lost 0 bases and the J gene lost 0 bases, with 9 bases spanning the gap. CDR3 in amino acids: CASSQDPGDSGNTIYF. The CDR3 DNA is TGCGCCAGCAGCCAAGATCCCGGAGACTCTGGAAACACCATATATTTT.

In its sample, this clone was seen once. Here the CDR3 DNA reads TGTGCCAGCAGCTTCACAGGGGCAGTCACAGATACGCAGTATTTT. Protein sequence: CASSFTGAVTDTQYF. The rearrangement joins TRBV7-2 to TRBJ2-3, with 7 bases fitting TRBD1. The CDR3 has 15 amino acids. Germline trimming cut 3 bases from V and 2 bases from J; bases unmatched to any gene: 5. Germline loops: CDR1 SGHTA, CDR2 FQGNSA. Drawing the rest from reference TRBV7-2 and TRBJ2-3, the complete variable domain is GAGVSQSPSNKVTEKGKDVELRCDPISGHTALYWYRQSLGQGLEFLIYFQGNSAPDKSGLPSDRFSAERTGGSVSTLTIQRTQQEDSAVYLCASSFTGAVTDTQYFGPGTRLTVL.

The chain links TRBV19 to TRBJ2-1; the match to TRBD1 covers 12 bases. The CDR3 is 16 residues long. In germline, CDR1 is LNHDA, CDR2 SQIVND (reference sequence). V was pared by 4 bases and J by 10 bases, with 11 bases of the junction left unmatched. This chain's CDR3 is CASSTIRGTGGVEQFF. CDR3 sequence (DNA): TGTGCCAGTAGTACCATCCGCGGGACAGGGGGCGTGGAGCAGTTCTTC.

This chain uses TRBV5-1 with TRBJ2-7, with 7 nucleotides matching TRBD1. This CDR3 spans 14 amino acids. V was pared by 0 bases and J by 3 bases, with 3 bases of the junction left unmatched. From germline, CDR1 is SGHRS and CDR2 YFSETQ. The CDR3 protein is CASSLGDRYYEQYF. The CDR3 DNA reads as TGCGCCAGCAGCTTGGGGGACAGATACTACGAGCAGTACTTC.

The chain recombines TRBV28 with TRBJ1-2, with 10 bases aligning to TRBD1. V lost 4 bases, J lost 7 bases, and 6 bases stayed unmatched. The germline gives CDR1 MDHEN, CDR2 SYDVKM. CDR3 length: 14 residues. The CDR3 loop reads CASSSGTGVGGYTF. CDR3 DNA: TGTGCCAGCAGTTCCGGGACAGGGGTAGGTGGCTACACCTTC.

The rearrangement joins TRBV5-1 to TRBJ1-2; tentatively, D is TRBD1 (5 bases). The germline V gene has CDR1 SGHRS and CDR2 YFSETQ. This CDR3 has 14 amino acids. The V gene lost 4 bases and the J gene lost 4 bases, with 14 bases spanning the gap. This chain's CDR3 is CASSAGTVPYGYTF. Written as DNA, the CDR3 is TGCGCCAGCAGCGCCGGGACGGTCCCCTATGGCTACACCTTC.